A single sample gave rise to the 20 T cell receptor beta chains below, sequenced in a study of OX40 agonist ivuxolimab in advanced cancers. Library creation used the immunoSEQ multiplex PCR assay. What TCRdb holds here is the immuneACCESS table cut down to in-frame rearrangements. Part of the clones is not present; checked against another copy, under half of the missing clones reflect an unresolved V gene, and the others are unexplained. In this sample the table shows about 86,000 clones, 75% to 95% of which occur a single time. The ten largest clones add up to roughly 8.9% of the sample. Material: CD4+ or CD8+ T cells sorted from blood, obtained in a trial of the OX40 agonist ivuxolimab. All receptors derive from an adult with an advanced solid tumor such as melanoma, head and neck, liver or kidney cancer.

V is TRBV5-5 and J is TRBJ2-7; 10 bases align to TRBD1. Looked up from germline, CDR1 is SGHKS and CDR2 is YYEKEE (reference sequence). V gave up 1 base and J gave up 4 bases; unmatched junction bases: 5. The CDR3 sequence is 15 residues long. The CDR3 nucleotides are TGTGCCAGCAGCTTGCACCGGGACAGGGGTTACGAGCAGTACTTC. Its translation is CASSLHRDRGYEQYF.

This sequence joins TRBV6-5 and TRBJ2-3; D remains unclear. The ends were cut back, 7 bases at V and 4 bases at J, with 6 bases in the middle. Germline-derived CDR1 and CDR2 are MNHEY and SVGAGI. The CDR3 has 11 residues. The CDR3 DNA reads as TGTGCCAGCACCCTCTCAGATACGCAGTATTTT. Amino acid sequence: CASTLSDTQYF.

The chain joins TRBV5-4 to TRBJ2-1; D is perhaps TRBD1 (5 bases). V was shortened by 2 bases and J by 3 bases, with 9 bases between the two germline ends. The CDR3 has 14 residues. Germline lookup yields CDR1 SGHNT and CDR2 YYREEE (reference sequence). The DNA of the CDR3 is TGTGCCAGCAGCTTTAGTAGGGGCTACAATGAGCAGTTCTTC. This encodes CASSFSRGYNEQFF.

This rearrangement joins TRBV5-4 to TRBJ1-2; no reliable D call. Germline V gene lookup returns CDR1 SGHNT and CDR2 YYREEE (reference sequence). V was trimmed by 0 bases and J by 0 bases, leaving 6 bases between them. This CDR3 is 14 amino acids long. The CDR3 DNA follows: TGTGCCAGCAGCTTGGGGACGGCTAACTATGGCTACACCTTC. This translates into CASSLGTANYGYTF.

The chain joins TRBV2 to TRBJ2-2; D might be TRBD1 (6 bases). V was shortened by 6 bases and J by 1 base, with 9 bases between the two germline ends. The V gene's germline CDR1 is SNHLY and CDR2 FYNNEI. The CDR3 is made up of 14 amino acids. Written as DNA, the CDR3 is TGTGCCAGCAGACAGGGTAGGAACACCGGGGAGCTGTTTTTT. Its translation: CASRQGRNTGELFF.

This clone came up a few times. The chain employs TRBV28 and TRBJ1-5; D is ambiguous. The V gene lost 6 bases and the J gene lost 2 bases, with 11 bases spanning the gap. Germline values: CDR1 MDHEN, CDR2 SYDVKM. There are 14 residues in the CDR3. CDR3 protein: CASSRPIGNQPQHF. The CDR3 DNA follows: TGTGCCAGCAGCCGACCTATAGGCAATCAGCCCCAGCATTTT.

The chain combines TRBV6-5 with TRBJ2-3, with 12 bases lining up with TRBD2. Per germline, CDR1 MNHEY and CDR2 SVGAGI. V dropped 3 bases and J dropped 5; count of bases not matched to a gene: 3. The CDR3 is 15 amino acids. The CDR3 protein is CASSYLTSGRDTQYF. CDR3 coding DNA: TGTGCCAGCAGTTATCTGACTAGCGGGAGAGATACGCAGTATTTT.

The V gene is TRBV29-1, the J gene TRBJ2-2; 8 nucleotides align to TRBD2. The CDR3 consists of 14 residues. The germline CDR1 and CDR2 sequences are SQVTM and ANQGSEA. The CDR3 loop reads CGGSGASNTGELFF. The CDR3 nucleotides are TGCGGGGGTAGCGGGGCCTCGAACACCGGGGAGCTGTTTTTT.

J is TRBJ2-7 and V is TRBV21-1; the table's D gene call, TRBD2, was not cross checked with the DNA. TRBV21-1 is a recognized pseudogene. The CDR3 extends over 22 amino acids. The CDR3 DNA is TGTGCCAGCAGCACCAACCCGCTCCGGGGCGGGACTAGCGGGAGGAGTCGATTAGAGCAGTACTTC. Translated, it gives CASSTNPLRGGTSGRSRLEQYF.

As regards this clone: At one of its ends the junction is not consistent with the germline gene, which may arise from a read error. CDR3: CASSRAQTTRELFF. The CDR3 DNA reads as TGCGCCAGCAGCCGGGCACAGACCACCAGGGAGCTGTTTTTT. The chain has TRBV5-1 and TRBJ2-2; no reliable D call. The CDR3 totals 14 residues. Germline loops: CDR1 SGHRS, CDR2 YFSETQ. The full variable domain, in which reference TRBV5-1 and TRBJ2-2 provide the parts outside the CDR3, is KAGVTQTPRYLIKTRGQQVTLSCSPISGHRSVSWYQQTPGQGLQFLFEYFSETQRNKGNFPGRFSGRQFSNSRSEMNVSTLELGDSALYLCASSRAQTTRELFFGEGSRLTVL.

The chain recombines TRBV29-1 with TRBJ2-3, with D unclear. This CDR3 is 14 amino acids long. Looked up from germline, CDR1 is SQVTM and CDR2 is ANQGSEA. Trimming cost V 0 bases and J 4 bases, with 11 bases left between them. The CDR3 DNA follows: TGCAGCGTTGAAGATCGGCAGCCTCCAGATACGCAGTATTTT. Its translation: CSVEDRQPPDTQYF.

V is TRBV11-3 and J is TRBJ2-5, with D possibly being TRBD2 (6 bases). This CDR3 has 14 residues. V lost 2 bases, J lost 4 bases, and 11 bases lay in between. CDR1 SGHNT and CDR2 YENEEA come from the germline V gene. The CDR3 nucleotides read TGTGCCAGCAGCTTACCAGGGCGGGGAGAGACCCAGTACTTC. This gives the protein CASSLPGRGETQYF.

The chain combines TRBV6-5 with TRBJ1-4; D might be TRBD1 (5 bases). CDR1 and CDR2 (germline): MNHEY, SVGAGI. The length of the CDR3 is 15 residues. Trimming pared 0 bases from V and 7 bases from J, leaving 12 bases between. CDR3 in amino acids: CASSYSGEGGEKLFF. The CDR3 DNA follows: TGTGCCAGCAGTTACTCAGGGGAGGGAGGTGAAAAACTGTTTTTT.

The chain recombines TRBV5-4 with TRBJ1-2; no clear D. V was cut by 4 bases and J by 7 bases, with 8 bases left in between. The CDR3 has 11 residues. Germline V lookup: CDR1 SGHNT, CDR2 YYREEE (reference sequence). CDR3 protein: CASSLTGGYTF. Here the CDR3 DNA reads TGTGCCAGCAGCCTGACTGGTGGCTACACCTTC.

This chain joins TRBV7-9 and TRBJ1-1; 9 bases are a match to TRBD1. The CDR3 has 13 amino acids. Germline assignment: CDR1 SEHNR and CDR2 FQNEAQ (reference sequence). With 5 bases clipped from V and 7 bases from J, the junction kept 5 bases outside the gene matches. In nucleotides, the CDR3 is TGTGCCAGCAGCGCCCGACAGGGGGATGAAGCTTTCTTT. It is translated as CASSARQGDEAFF.

The V and J genes are TRBV11-3 and TRBJ2-3; D not resolved. Germline V lookup: CDR1 SGHNT, CDR2 YENEEA. The CDR3 runs 12 residues. The V and J ends lost 2 bases and 4 bases respectively, with 4 bases between them. CDR3 residues: CASSLSADTQYF. For the CDR3, the DNA is TGTGCCAGCAGCTTATCCGCAGATACGCAGTATTTT.

This clone is a singleton in its sample. The chain links TRBV7-9 to TRBJ1-5; the match to TRBD1 covers 10 bases. Trimming took 5 bases from V and 7 from J; bases not matched to a gene: 11. Germline V CDR1 and CDR2: SEHNR, FQNEAQ (reference sequence). The CDR3 is 16 residues long. DNA for the CDR3: TGTGCCAGCAGCCAAGGGGGGACAGGGGCACAACAGCCCCAGCATTTT. The encoded protein is CASSQGGTGAQQPQHF. Supplemented by reference TRBV7-9 and TRBJ1-5, the full variable domain reads DTGVSQNPRHKITKRGQNVTFRCDPISEHNRLYWYRQTLGQGPEFLTYFQNEAQLEKSRLLSDRFSAERPKGSFSTLEIQRTEQGDSAMYLCASSQGGTGAQQPQHFGDGTRLSIL.

This clone was counted once. The rearrangement uses TRBV27 and TRBJ1-2, with 10 positions matching TRBD1. Germline trimming cut 6 bases from V and 4 bases from J; bases unmatched to any gene: 11. Germline V gives CDR1 MNHEY, CDR2 SMNVEV (reference sequence). This CDR3 spans 16 amino acids. CDR3 in amino acids: CASRRIGGQGSYGYTF. CDR3 bases: TGTGCCAGCAGACGAATAGGGGGACAGGGGAGCTATGGCTACACCTTC.

The rearrangement joins TRBV2 to TRBJ2-2, with D perhaps TRBD2 (5 bases). Trimming removed 4 bases from V and 0 bases from J, with 12 bases in between. CDR1 and CDR2 from the germline V gene are SNHLY and FYNNEI. The CDR3 spans 16 residues. The CDR3 DNA is TGTGCCAGCAGTGGAGGTAGCGTAGCGAACACCGGGGAGCTGTTTTTT. It is translated as CASSGGSVANTGELFF.

The gene calls are TRBV10-1 and TRBJ2-7; D is ambiguous. CDR1 WNHNN and CDR2 SYGVQD come from the germline V gene (reference sequence). The ends were cut back, 0 bases at V and 3 bases at J, with 3 bases in the middle. The CDR3 is made up of 12 amino acids. CDR3 in amino acids: CASSESGYEQYF. CDR3 nucleotides: TGCGCCAGCAGTGAGTCTGGCTACGAGCAGTACTTC.